These 4 T cell receptor beta chains came from one sample sequenced in a study of control samples from healthy donors and cancer patients. Produced via immunoSEQ multiplex PCR; TCRdb's table is partial and in-frame only. The table has some 70,000 clones, 75% to 85% seen once. Sequencing was done on a sample of blood. These receptors originate from a man aged 60 to 69 in good health.

The chain uses TRBV7-8 and TRBJ2-5, with TRBD2 identical over 13 bases. Germline V CDR1 and CDR2: SGHVS, FQNEAQ. Trimming at V came to 5 bases and at J to 5 bases, leaving 11 bases not matched to a gene. The CDR3 contains 17 residues. CDR3 DNA: TGTGCCAGCAGCACCTACGGGACTAGCGGGATCTCGGAGACCCAGTACTTC. It encodes CASSTYGTSGISETQYF.

This rearrangement joins TRBV28 to TRBJ2-2; D may be TRBD2 (6 bases). Trimming shortened V by 6 bases and J by 5 bases, and 19 bases separated the two germline ends. The germline V gene encodes CDR1 MDHEN and CDR2 SYDVKM. The CDR3 sequence is 16 residues long. CDR3 loop: CASSPGTSRGTGELFF. The CDR3 coding sequence is TGTGCCAGCAGCCCTGGGACTTCCCGGGGGACCGGGGAGCTGTTTTTT.

The genes are TRBV4-3 and TRBJ2-3; the D gene is possibly TRBD2 (6 bases). The CDR3 contains 16 residues. Trimming cost V 0 bases and J 3 bases, with 13 bases left between them. Per the germline V gene, CDR1 is LGHNA and CDR2 is YSLEER. This CDR3 reads CASSQDPGVRTDTQYF. In DNA form, the CDR3 reads TGCGCCAGCAGCCAAGACCCGGGAGTCAGAACAGATACGCAGTATTTT.

This clone has more than one count but fewer than ten. The chain joins TRBV28 to TRBJ2-7; 9 bases agree with TRBD1. The CDR3 spans 14 residues. Per the germline V gene, CDR1 is MDHEN and CDR2 is SYDVKM. V lost 3 bases to trimming and J lost 6 bases; unmatched junction nucleotides: 6. The CDR3 DNA reads TGTGCCAGCAGTTTTCGGACAGGGGTTCGCGAGCAGTACTTC. Its protein is CASSFRTGVREQYF. The variable domain in full, with the rest retrieved from reference TRBV28 and TRBJ2-7, is DVKVTQSSRYLVKRTGEKVFLECVQDMDHENMFWYRQDPGLGLRLIYFSYDVKMKEKGDIPEGYSVSREKKERFSLILESASTNQTSMYLCASSFRTGVREQYFGPGTRLTVT.